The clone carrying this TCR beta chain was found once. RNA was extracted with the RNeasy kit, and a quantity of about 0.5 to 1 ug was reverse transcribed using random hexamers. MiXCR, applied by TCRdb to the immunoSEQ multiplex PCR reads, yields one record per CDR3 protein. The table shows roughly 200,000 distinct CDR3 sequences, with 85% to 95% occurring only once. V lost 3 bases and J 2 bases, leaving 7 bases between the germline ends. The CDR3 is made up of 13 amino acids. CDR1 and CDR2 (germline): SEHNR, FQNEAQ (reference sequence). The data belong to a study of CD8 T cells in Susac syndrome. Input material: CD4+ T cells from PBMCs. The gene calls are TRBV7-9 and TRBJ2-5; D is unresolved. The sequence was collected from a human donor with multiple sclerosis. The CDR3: CASSFTSQETQYF. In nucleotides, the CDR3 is TGTGCCAGCAGCTTTACCTCACAAGAGACCCAGTACTTC. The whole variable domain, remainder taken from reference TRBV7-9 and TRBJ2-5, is DTGVSQNPRHKITKRGQNVTFRCDPISEHNRLYWYRQTLGQGPEFLTYFQNEAQLEKSRLLSDRFSAERPKGSFSTLEIQRTEQGDSAMYLCASSFTSQETQYFGPGTRLLVL.